The rows below give T cell receptor beta chains drawn from one sample of a study of T cell repertoires in cytomegalovirus infection. TCRdb re-derived calls from the reads in MiXCR, one entry per CDR3 protein. In the table there are 500,000 to 600,000 distinct CDR3 sequences, 16% of which are singletons. What was sequenced was CD8+ T cells from PBMCs. These receptors came from a human donor in good health (CMV status not recorded). Some clones in this sample may be carry-over from other donors' samples. The CDR3 runs from the conserved cysteine through the conserved F or W. A D gene is named only where the DNA matches it firmly. Clone size is given for some rows only: seen once, a few or many times, or a class if the clone is expanded.

V gene	clone size	D gene	J gene	CDR3 DNA	CDR3 protein
TRBV7-2	many	NA	TRBJ2-5	TGTGCCAGCAGCTTGAAACAGCGCCAAGAGACCCAGTACTTC	CASSLKQRQETQYF
TRBV11-2	few	NA	TRBJ1-6	TGTGCCAGCAGCTCTCCCAGTCAGAGCTATAATTCACCCCTCCACTTT	CASSSPSQSYNSPLHF
TRBV7-2	NA	NA	TRBJ1-1	TGTGCCAGCAGCCCCCGCACGGGGGCAATTTTAGCTTTCTTT	CASSPRTGAILAFF
TRBV3-1	NA	TRBD2	TRBJ2-1	TGTGCCAGCAGCCAAGATAAAGAGGGCGGGAGCAGCGGGAGAAATGAGCAGTTCTTC	CASSQDKEGGSSGRNEQFF
TRBV5-1	few	NA	TRBJ2-1	TGCGCCAGCAGCTCCTCTGGGACTGAGCAGTTCTTC	CASSSSGTEQFF
TRBV25-1	many	NA	TRBJ1-1	TGTGCCAGCAGTGGGAGGGGGGGGGTTGCCCCGAACACTGAAGCTTTCTTT	CASSGRGGVAPNTEAFF
TRBV2	many	TRBD2	TRBJ2-7	TGTGCCAGCAGTGAAGCAACGGGGGGGCCGGACGAGCAGTACTTC	CASSEATGGPDEQYF
TRBV2	NA	TRBD2	TRBJ2-1	TGTGCCAGCAGTACCCGGACTAGCGGGAGCAATGAGCAGTTCTTC	CASSTRTSGSNEQFF
TRBV6-5	many	NA	TRBJ2-7	TGTGCCAGCAGCCTCACGGGTCGCCAGATCTACGAGCAGTACTTC	CASSLTGRQIYEQYF
TRBV27	many	TRBD1	TRBJ2-7	TGTGCCAGCAGTTCTTTGGGAAGGGGGCTTCAAGAGCAGTACTTC	CASSSLGRGLQEQYF
TRBV27	few	NA	TRBJ2-7	TGTGCCAGCAGTCCCGGGACACGGGGCCGTGAGCAGTACTTC	CASSPGTRGREQYF
TRBV12-3/TRBV12-4	NA	NA	TRBJ2-1	TGTGCCAGCAGTTTTGGTTGGGGATTGGTAGACAATGAGCAGTTCTTC	CASSFGWGLVDNEQFF
TRBV12-3/TRBV12-4	many	TRBD1	TRBJ2-6	TGTGCCAGCAGTTCCCCCGGGACAGGGGCTGGGGCCAACGTCCTGACTTTC	CASSSPGTGAGANVLTF
TRBV6-5	many	NA	TRBJ2-2	TGTGCCAGCAGTTACGGGGGTAACACCGGGGAGCTGTTTTTT	CASSYGGNTGELFF
TRBV6-4	NA	NA	TRBJ1-1	TGTGCCAGCAGTGAGCAGGGTGGAACTGAAGCTTTCTTT	CASSEQGGTEAFF
TRBV27	few	TRBD2	TRBJ2-1	TGTGCCAGCAGTTTACGGGGGGCCTACAATGAGCAGTTCTTC	CASSLRGAYNEQFF
TRBV6-1	many	NA	TRBJ2-7	TGTGCCAGCAGTGATGCTCCCTCCCAGCACGAGCAGTACTTC	CASSDAPSQHEQYF
TRBV6-5	many	NA	TRBJ2-7	TGTGCCAGCAGTCCCTTAGGACTCCCCTCCTACGAGCAGTACTTC	CASSPLGLPSYEQYF
TRBV14	few	TRBD2	TRBJ2-7	TGTGCCAGCAGCCAAAGGGTAGCGGGAATCTACGAGCAGTACTTC	CASSQRVAGIYEQYF
TRBV14	NA	NA	TRBJ1-2	TGTGCCAGCAGTCCGACCGGGACTTCGCCCTATGGCTACACCTTC	CASSPTGTSPYGYTF
TRBV5-1	NA	TRBD1	TRBJ1-2	TGCGCCAGCAGCTTGGGACAGGGAGATACTGGCTACACCTTC	CASSLGQGDTGYTF
TRBV11-2	few	TRBD1	TRBJ2-7	TGTGCCAGCAGCTTAGATCTGGCAGGGGGCCGATACGAGCAGTACTTC	CASSLDLAGGRYEQYF
TRBV5-1	NA	NA	TRBJ1-5	TGCGCCAGCAGCTCGACCCATGGTCAGCCCCAGCATTTT	CASSSTHGQPQHF
TRBV19	many	TRBD1	TRBJ2-6	TGTGCCAGTAGTGACGAATCCGGGACAGGGGGCACCGGGGCCAACGTCCTGACTTTC	CASSDESGTGGTGANVLTF
TRBV12-3/TRBV12-4	many	NA	TRBJ1-1	TGTGCCAGCAGCCAACTGAACACTGAAGCTTTCTTT	CASSQLNTEAFF
TRBV27	few	NA	TRBJ1-6	TGTGCCAGCAGCCCGAGGGGGGGGCGTAATTCACCCCTCCACTTT	CASSPRGGRNSPLHF
TRBV3-1	NA	NA	TRBJ2-4	TGTGCCAGCAGCCCCCCTAGCCGGGGGTATGGGAACATTCAGTACTTC	CASSPPSRGYGNIQYF
TRBV9	NA	NA	TRBJ2-7	TGTGCCAGCCGCTTGGGAACAGGGACCTACGAGCAGTACTTC	CASRLGTGTYEQYF
TRBV12-3/TRBV12-4	many	NA	TRBJ2-3	TGTGCCAGCAGTTTAGGAGGACGGGGCCCTAGCACAGATACGCAGTATTTT	CASSLGGRGPSTDTQYF
TRBV20-1	NA	TRBD2	TRBJ2-7	TGCAGTGCTCTCCGGACTAGCGGGAGGGGTTACGAGCAGTACTTC	CSALRTSGRGYEQYF
TRBV4-1	NA	TRBD2	TRBJ2-2	TGTGCCAGCAGCCAAGGTAGCGGGAGGTTGGACACCGGGGAGCTGTTTTTT	CASSQGSGRLDTGELFF
TRBV7-3	NA	TRBD2	TRBJ2-1	TGTGCCAGCAGCTTAATGTTTGGAGGGGAGGGAAATGAGCAGTTCTTC	CASSLMFGGEGNEQFF
TRBV27	few	NA	TRBJ2-1	TGTGCCAGCAGTTTATCCTCACCCTCCTACAATGAGCAGTTCTTC	CASSLSSPSYNEQFF
TRBV28	NA	NA	TRBJ2-1	TGTGCCAGCAGTTCCCCCCGGGAGAATGAGCAGTTCTTC	CASSSPRENEQFF
TRBV27	NA	TRBD1	TRBJ1-2	TGTGCCAGCAGTTCTCTGTGGTCGGGACAGGTCTTCTATGGCTACACCTTC	CASSSLWSGQVFYGYTF
TRBV7-9	NA	TRBD1	TRBJ1-1	TGTGCCAGCAGCTTAGTGGGTCGAGCAAGGGGGCTCGGGGGCACTGAAGCTTTCTTT	CASSLVGRARGLGGTEAFF
TRBV12-3/TRBV12-4	many	NA	TRBJ1-5	TGTGCCAGCAGGTTACAGCGGAATCAGCCCCAGCATTTT	CASRLQRNQPQHF
TRBV7-8	many	NA	TRBJ1-4	TGTGCCAGCAGCTCGACGGGTACGGATGAAAAACTGTTTTTT	CASSSTGTDEKLFF
TRBV5-5	few	NA	TRBJ2-2	TGTGCCAGCAGCTCCAGGGGAGGGGGCATGGTGGAGCTGTTTTTT	CASSSRGGGMVELFF
TRBV6-1	NA	TRBD2	TRBJ2-1	TGTGCCAGCAGTGACCTAGCGGGAGGGTACAATGTGCAGTTCTTC	CASSDLAGGYNVQFF
TRBV28	many	TRBD1	TRBJ2-7	TGTGCCAGCAGTTACAGGGGGCGAACAAGCTCCTACGAGCAGTACTTC	CASSYRGRTSSYEQYF
TRBV12-3/TRBV12-4	many	NA	TRBJ2-3	TGTGCCAGCAGCTTAGGAGATACGCAGTATTTT	CASSLGDTQYF
TRBV7-4	NA	TRBD2	TRBJ2-5	TGTGCCAGCAGAACACCGGGACTAGCGGAAGAGTCCCAGGACTTC	CASRTPGLAEESQDF
TRBV6-4	many	TRBD2	TRBJ2-3	TGTGCCAGCAGTGACTCCGCCGGGGGGGCCACAGATACGCAGTATTTT	CASSDSAGGATDTQYF
TRBV27	many	NA	TRBJ2-7	TGTGCCAGCAGTTTTAGGGGATACGAGCAGTACTTC	CASSFRGYEQYF
TRBV20-1	NA	NA	TRBJ2-7	TGCAGTGCTAGAGATTTTCAGGCCCGGCGCCCCTACGAGCAGTACTTC	CSARDFQARRPYEQYF
TRBV4-1	many	TRBD2	TRBJ2-3	TGCGCCAGCAGCCATGCAAATAGCGGGCCTAGCACAGATACGCAGTATTTT	CASSHANSGPSTDTQYF
TRBV9	few	NA	TRBJ1-5	TGTGCCAGCAGCCCAGCCGATTCCAGCAATCAGCCCCAGCATTTT	CASSPADSSNQPQHF
TRBV27	NA	TRBD2	TRBJ2-1	TGTGCCAGCAGTTATAGGACTAGCGGGAGCAATGAGCAGTTCTTC	CASSYRTSGSNEQFF
TRBV25-1	many	NA	TRBJ2-1	TGTGCCAGCGGCGTAGTGTACAATGAGCAGTTCTTC	CASGVVYNEQFF
TRBV5-1	NA	NA	TRBJ2-1	TGCGCCAGCAGCTTAGAGATGAAGCAGTTCTTC	CASSLEMKQFF
TRBV2	few	NA	TRBJ2-7	TGTGCCAGCAGTGAAGTGGCTTCCTACGAGCAGTACTTC	CASSEVASYEQYF
TRBV15	many	NA	TRBJ1-3	TGTGCCACCAGCAGAGAGGGCTTCCCCGCGGCGGGAAACACCATATATTTT	CATSREGFPAAGNTIYF
TRBV20-1	many	TRBD1	TRBJ1-2	TGCAGTGCTAGTGCCGGGACAGGGCCCGTCAGGGATGGCTACACCTTC	CSASAGTGPVRDGYTF
TRBV9	NA	NA	TRBJ2-1	TGTGCCAGCAGCGGCGGGGGCTGGGAGCAGTTCTTC	CASSGGGWEQFF
TRBV10-3	NA	NA	TRBJ2-1	TGTGCCATCAGTGACCCAGCCGTCAGGGGGGAGTACAATGAGCAGTTCTTC	CAISDPAVRGEYNEQFF
TRBV7-8	many	TRBD2	TRBJ2-1	TGTGCCAGCAGCTTAGAGTTGGGACTAGCGGGGGGACACCACTCCTACAATGAGCAGTTCTTC	CASSLELGLAGGHHSYNEQFF